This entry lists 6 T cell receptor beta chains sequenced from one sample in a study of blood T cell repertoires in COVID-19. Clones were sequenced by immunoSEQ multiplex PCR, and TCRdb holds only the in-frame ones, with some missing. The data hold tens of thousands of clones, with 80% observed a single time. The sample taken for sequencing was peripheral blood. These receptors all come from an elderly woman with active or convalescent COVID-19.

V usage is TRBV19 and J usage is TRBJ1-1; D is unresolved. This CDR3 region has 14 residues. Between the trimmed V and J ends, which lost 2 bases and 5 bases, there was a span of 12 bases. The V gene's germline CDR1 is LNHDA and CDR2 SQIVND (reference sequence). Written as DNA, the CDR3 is TGTGCCAGTAGTATACCCGGACTCTGGACTGAAGCTTTCTTT. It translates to CASSIPGLWTEAFF.

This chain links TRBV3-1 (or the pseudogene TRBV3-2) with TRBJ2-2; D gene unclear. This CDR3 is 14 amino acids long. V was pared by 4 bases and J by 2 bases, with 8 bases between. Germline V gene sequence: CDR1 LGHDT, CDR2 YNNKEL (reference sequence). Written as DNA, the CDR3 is TGTGCCAGCAGCCCCCCCCTTAACACCGGGGAGCTGTTTTTT. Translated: CASSPPLNTGELFF.

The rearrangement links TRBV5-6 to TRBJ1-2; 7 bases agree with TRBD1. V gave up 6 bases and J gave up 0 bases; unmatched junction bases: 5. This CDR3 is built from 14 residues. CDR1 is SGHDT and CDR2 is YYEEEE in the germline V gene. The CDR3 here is CASNTDRTNYGYTF. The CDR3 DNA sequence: TGTGCCAGCAACACGGACAGGACTAACTATGGCTACACCTTC.

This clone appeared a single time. As DNA, the CDR3 is TGTGCCACGCGAGTGGACAAAGACGGAACTGAAGCTTTCTTT. It encodes CATRVDKDGTEAFF. This rearrangement joins TRBV10-3 to TRBJ1-1, with D perhaps TRBD1 (5 bases). V lost 10 bases and J 5 bases, leaving 20 bases between the germline ends. Per germline, CDR1 ENHRY and CDR2 SYGVKD. This CDR3 is 14 amino acids long.

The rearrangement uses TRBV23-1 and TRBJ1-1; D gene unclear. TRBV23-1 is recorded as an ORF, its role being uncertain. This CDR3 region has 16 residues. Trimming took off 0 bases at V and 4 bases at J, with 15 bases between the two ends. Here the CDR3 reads CASSQSSVGSSTEAFF. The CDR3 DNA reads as TGCGCCAGCAGTCAATCCAGCGTCGGAAGTAGCACTGAAGCTTTCTTT.

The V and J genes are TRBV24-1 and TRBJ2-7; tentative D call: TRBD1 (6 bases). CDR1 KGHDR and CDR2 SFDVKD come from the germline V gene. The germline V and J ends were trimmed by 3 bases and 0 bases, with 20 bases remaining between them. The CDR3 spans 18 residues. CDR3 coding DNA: TGTGCCACCAGTGATCCGATACTCCGGGACACCAGCTCCTACGAGCAGTACTTC. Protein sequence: CATSDPILRDTSSYEQYF.